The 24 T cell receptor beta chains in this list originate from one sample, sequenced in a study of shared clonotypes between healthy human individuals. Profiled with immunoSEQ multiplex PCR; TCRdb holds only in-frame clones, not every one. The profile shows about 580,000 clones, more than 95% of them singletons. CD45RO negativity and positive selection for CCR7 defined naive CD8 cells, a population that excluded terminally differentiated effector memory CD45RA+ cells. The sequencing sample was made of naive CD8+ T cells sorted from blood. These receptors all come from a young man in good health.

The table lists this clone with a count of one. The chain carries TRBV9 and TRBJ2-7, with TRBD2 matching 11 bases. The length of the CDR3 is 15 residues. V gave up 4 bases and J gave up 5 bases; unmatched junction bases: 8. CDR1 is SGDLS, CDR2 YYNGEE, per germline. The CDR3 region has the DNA TGTGCCAGCAGCCCCGGGACTAGCGGTTGGGACGAGCAGTACTTC. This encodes CASSPGTSGWDEQYF. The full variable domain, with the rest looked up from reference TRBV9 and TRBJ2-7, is DSGVTQTPKHLITATGQRVTLRCSPRSGDLSVYWYQQSLDQGLQFLIQYYNGEERAKGNILERFSAQQFPDLHSELNLSSLELGDSALYFCASSPGTSGWDEQYFGPGTRLTVT.

CDR3 amino acids: CATSDLTKGAGETQYF. The CDR3, as DNA: TGTGCCACCAGCGACCTGACCAAGGGGGCAGGGGAGACCCAGTACTTC. This chain uses TRBV15 with TRBJ2-5, with TRBD1 identical over 7 bases. With V trimmed by 5 bases and J by 5 bases, 14 bases remained unmatched. CDR1 is LNHNV and CDR2 is YYDKDF in the germline V gene (reference sequence). The CDR3 runs 16 residues.

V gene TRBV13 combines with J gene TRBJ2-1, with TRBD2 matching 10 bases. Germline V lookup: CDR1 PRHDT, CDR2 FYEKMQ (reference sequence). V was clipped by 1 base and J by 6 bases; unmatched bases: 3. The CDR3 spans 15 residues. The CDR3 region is CASSLVLAGLNEQFF. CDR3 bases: TGTGCCAGCAGCTTAGTACTAGCGGGACTCAATGAGCAGTTCTTC.

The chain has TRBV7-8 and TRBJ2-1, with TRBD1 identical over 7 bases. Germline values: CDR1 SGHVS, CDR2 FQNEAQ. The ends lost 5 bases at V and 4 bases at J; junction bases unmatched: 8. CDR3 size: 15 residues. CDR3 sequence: CASSLQGQLYNEQFF. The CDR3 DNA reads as TGTGCCAGCAGCCTACAGGGACAGCTTTACAATGAGCAGTTCTTC.

The CDR3, as DNA: TGTGCCAGCAGCGGGACTGCCCGTGAAAAACTGTTTTTT. Translating gives CASSGTAREKLFF. The chain combines TRBV6-6 with TRBJ1-4, with TRBD1 as a possible D gene (5 bases). CDR1 MNHNY and CDR2 SVGAGI come from the germline V gene (reference sequence). The CDR3 contains 13 residues. V dropped 6 bases and J dropped 7 bases, with 12 bases sitting between them.

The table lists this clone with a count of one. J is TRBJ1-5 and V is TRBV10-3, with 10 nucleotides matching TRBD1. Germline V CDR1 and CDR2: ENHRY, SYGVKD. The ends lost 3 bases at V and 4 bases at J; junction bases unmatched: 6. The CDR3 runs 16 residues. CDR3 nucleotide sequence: TGTGCCATCAGTGACCCCGGGACAGGGGTAAATCAGCCCCAGCATTTT. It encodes CAISDPGTGVNQPQHF.

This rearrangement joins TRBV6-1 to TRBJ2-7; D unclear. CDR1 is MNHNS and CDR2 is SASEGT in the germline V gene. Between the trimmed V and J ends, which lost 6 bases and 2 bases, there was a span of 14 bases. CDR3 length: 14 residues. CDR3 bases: TGTGCCAGCAGCTCCGTGCGTGGGACCTACGAGCAGTACTTC. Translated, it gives CASSSVRGTYEQYF.

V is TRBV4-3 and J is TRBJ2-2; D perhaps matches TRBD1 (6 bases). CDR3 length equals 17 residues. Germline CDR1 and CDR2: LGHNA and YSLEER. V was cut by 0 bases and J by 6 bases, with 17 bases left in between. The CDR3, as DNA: TGCGCCAGCAGCCAAGATAGGGGGTGGCCGTCAGCCGGGGAGCTGTTTTTT. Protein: CASSQDRGWPSAGELFF.

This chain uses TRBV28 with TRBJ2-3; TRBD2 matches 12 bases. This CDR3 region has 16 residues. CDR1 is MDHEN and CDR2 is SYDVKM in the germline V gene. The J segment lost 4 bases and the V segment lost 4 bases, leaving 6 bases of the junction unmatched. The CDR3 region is CASSSSTSGRSDTQYF. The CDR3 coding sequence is TGTGCCAGCAGTTCGTCGACTAGCGGGAGATCAGATACGCAGTATTTT.

In DNA form, the CDR3 reads TGCAGCGTTGAATTTATGGCGGACTCCTACGAGCAGTACTTC. Protein: CSVEFMADSYEQYF. The chain joins TRBV29-1 to TRBJ2-7; D is ambiguous. The germline gives CDR1 SQVTM, CDR2 ANQGSEA. This CDR3 has 14 residues. V gave up 2 bases and J gave up 0 bases, with 11 bases separating them.

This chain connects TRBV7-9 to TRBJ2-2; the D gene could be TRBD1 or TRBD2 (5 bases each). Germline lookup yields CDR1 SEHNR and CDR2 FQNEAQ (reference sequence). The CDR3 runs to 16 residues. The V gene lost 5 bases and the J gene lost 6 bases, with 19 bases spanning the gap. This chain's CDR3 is CASSPNRDPRAGELFF. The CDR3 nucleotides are TGTGCCAGCAGCCCTAACCGGGACCCAAGGGCCGGGGAGCTGTTTTTT.

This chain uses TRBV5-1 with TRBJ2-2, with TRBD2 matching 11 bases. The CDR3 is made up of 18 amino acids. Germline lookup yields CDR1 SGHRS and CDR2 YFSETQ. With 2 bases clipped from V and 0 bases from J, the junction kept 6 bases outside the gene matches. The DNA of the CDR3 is TGCGCCAGCAGCTTACTAGCGGGAGTTCTTGCGAACACCGGGGAGCTGTTTTTT. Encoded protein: CASSLLAGVLANTGELFF.

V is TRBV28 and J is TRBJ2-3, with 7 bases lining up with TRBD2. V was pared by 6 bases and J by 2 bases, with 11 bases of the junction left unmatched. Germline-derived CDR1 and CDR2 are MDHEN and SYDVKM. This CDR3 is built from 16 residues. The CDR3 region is CASSLIAGRFTDTQYF. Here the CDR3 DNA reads TGTGCCAGCAGCCTTATAGCGGGTCGGTTCACAGATACGCAGTATTTT.

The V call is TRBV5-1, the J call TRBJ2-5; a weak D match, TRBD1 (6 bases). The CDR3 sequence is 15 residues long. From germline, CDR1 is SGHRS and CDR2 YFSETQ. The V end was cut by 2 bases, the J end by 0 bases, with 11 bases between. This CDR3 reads CASSFIDRNQETQYF. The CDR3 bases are TGCGCCAGCAGCTTTATAGACAGGAACCAAGAGACCCAGTACTTC.

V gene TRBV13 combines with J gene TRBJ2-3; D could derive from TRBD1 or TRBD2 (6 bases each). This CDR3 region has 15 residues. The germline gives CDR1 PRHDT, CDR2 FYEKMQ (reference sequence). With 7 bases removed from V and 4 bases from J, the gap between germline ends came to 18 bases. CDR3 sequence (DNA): TGTGCCAGCACCCAGCACCCTAGGGGGGCAGATACGCAGTATTTT. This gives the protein CASTQHPRGADTQYF.

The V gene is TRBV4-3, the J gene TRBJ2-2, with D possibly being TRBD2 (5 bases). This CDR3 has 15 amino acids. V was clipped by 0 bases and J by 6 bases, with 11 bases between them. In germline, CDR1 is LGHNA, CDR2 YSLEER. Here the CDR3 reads CASSQDPRGSGELFF. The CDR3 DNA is TGCGCCAGCAGCCAAGATCCCCGGGGTTCCGGGGAGCTGTTTTTT.

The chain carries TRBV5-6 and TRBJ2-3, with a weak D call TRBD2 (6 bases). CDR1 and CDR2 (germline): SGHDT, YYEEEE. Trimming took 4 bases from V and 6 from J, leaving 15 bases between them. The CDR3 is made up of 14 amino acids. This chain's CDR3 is CASSPTGVKDTQYF. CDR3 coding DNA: TGTGCCAGCAGCCCTACGGGAGTGAAGGATACGCAGTATTTT.

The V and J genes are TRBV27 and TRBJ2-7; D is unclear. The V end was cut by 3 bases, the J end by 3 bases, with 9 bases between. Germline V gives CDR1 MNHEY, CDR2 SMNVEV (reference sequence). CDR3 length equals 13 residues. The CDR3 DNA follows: TGTGCCAGCAGTTTTCAGGTGGACTACGAGCAGTACTTC. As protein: CASSFQVDYEQYF.

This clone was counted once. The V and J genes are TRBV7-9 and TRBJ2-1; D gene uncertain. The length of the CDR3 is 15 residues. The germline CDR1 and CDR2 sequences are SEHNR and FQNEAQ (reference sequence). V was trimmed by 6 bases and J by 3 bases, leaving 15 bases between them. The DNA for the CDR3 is TGTGCCAGCAGTTCAGGTGGGGTTAGCTACAATGAGCAGTTCTTC. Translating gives CASSSGGVSYNEQFF.

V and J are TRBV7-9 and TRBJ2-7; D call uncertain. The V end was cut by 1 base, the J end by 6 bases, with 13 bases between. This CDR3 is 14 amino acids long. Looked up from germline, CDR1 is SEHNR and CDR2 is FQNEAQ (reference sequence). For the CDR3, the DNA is TGTGCCAGCAGCTTAGAGGTACCGACGGGCGAGCAGTACTTC. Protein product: CASSLEVPTGEQYF.

The CDR3 coding sequence is TGTGCCAGCAGCCAGCTGACTAGCGGGAGTTCGAATGAGCAGTTCTTC. This sequence encodes CASSQLTSGSSNEQFF. The chain employs TRBV14 and TRBJ2-1; 12 nucleotides align to TRBD2. Germline-derived CDR1 and CDR2 are SGHDN and FVKESK. The CDR3 has 16 residues. Trimming cost V 3 bases and J 7 bases; bases outside gene matches: 7.

The CDR3 here is CASSFRSRPTDTQYF. CDR3 bases: TGTGCCAGCAGCTTTCGGAGCAGGCCCACAGATACGCAGTATTTT. The chain employs TRBV7-8 and TRBJ2-3; no reliable D call. From germline, CDR1 is SGHVS and CDR2 FQNEAQ. Trimming removed 3 bases at V and 2 bases at J, with 12 bases between. CDR3 length: 15 residues.

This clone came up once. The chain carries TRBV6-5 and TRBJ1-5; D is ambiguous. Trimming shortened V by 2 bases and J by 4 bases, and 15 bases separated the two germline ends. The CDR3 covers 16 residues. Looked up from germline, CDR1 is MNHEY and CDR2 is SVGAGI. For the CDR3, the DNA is TGTGCCAGCAGTTACATTAACCCTACCCCGAATCAGCCCCAGCATTTT. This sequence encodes CASSYINPTPNQPQHF.

CDR3 in DNA: TGTGCCAGGGTCTGGGGATACACCTTC. Translated, it gives CARVWGYTF. V usage is TRBV6-4 and J usage is TRBJ1-2; D is undetermined. This CDR3 has 9 residues. Germline CDR1 is MRHNA and CDR2 is SNTAGT. V was trimmed by 9 bases and J by 11 bases, leaving 10 bases between them.